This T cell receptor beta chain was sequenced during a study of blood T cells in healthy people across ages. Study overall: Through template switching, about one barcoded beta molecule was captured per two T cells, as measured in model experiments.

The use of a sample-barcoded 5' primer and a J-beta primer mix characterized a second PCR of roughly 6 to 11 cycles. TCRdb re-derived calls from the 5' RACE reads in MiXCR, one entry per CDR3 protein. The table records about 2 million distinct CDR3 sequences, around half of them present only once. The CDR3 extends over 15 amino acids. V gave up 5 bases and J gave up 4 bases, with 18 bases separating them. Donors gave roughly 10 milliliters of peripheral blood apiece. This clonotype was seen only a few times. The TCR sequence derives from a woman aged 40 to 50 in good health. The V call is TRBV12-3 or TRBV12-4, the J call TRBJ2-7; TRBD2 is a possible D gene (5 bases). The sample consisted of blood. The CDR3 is CASSTSGEPGYEQYF. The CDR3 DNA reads TGTGCCAGCAGTACCTCCGGGGAGCCGGGGTACGAGCAGTACTTC.